This TCR beta chain was found in a study of blood T cell repertoires in COVID-19. Across the whole study: The study drew acute and convalescent COVID-19 samples from the United States, Italy and Spain.

Residents of 24 US areas, aged about 18 to 89 years, made up the participants. Recovered Cohort 3 donors showed two negative PCRs, clearance, or symptom resolution. TCRdb keeps only in-frame clones here, not all; method: immunoSEQ multiplex PCR. This repertoire shows approximately 350,000 clones, roughly 80% found once; its top ten account for 5% to 5.5%. This clone was found once. J was trimmed by 4 bases and V by 4 bases; bases with no gene match: 12. CDR3 length: 16 residues. The V gene's germline CDR1 is KGHSH and CDR2 LQKENI. The sequence came from a woman in her 50s who had recovered from COVID-19. Sequenced sample: PBMCs or T cells enriched from blood (not recorded which). The chain carries TRBV18 and TRBJ1-2, with TRBD1 matching over 7 bases. CDR3 region: CASSRTHGTATYGYTF. The DNA for the CDR3 is TGTGCCAGCTCACGAACACACGGGACAGCTACCTATGGCTACACCTTC.